A single sample gave rise to the 12 T cell receptor beta chains below, sequenced in a study of cytomegalovirus exposure and HLA in healthy donors. Use of 60 Vbeta and 13 Jbeta primers characterized the PCR. Clones were sequenced by immunoSEQ multiplex PCR, and TCRdb holds only the in-frame ones, with some missing. The repertoire includes roughly 160,000 clones, roughly 75% of them detected once, and 1% sits in the top ten. Sequenced sample: PBMCs. The source of these receptors is a woman in her fifties or sixties in good health and CMV-seropositive.

This chain uses TRBV5-4 with TRBJ1-6; 8 positions agree with TRBD1. Germline CDR1 SGHNT, CDR2 YYREEE (reference sequence). This CDR3 is built from 14 residues. The V gene end was trimmed by 5 bases and the J gene end by 7 bases; junction bases not matched to a gene: 5. The CDR3 bases are TGTGCCAGCAGTCGGGACAGGACGAATTCACCCCTCCACTTT. Its translation: CASSRDRTNSPLHF.

The chain combines TRBV7-2 with TRBJ2-7; D gene unclear. CDR1 and CDR2 from the germline V gene are SGHTA and FQGNSA. This CDR3 is built from 13 residues. Between the trimmed V and J ends, which lost 4 bases and 3 bases, there was a span of 10 bases. The CDR3 reads CASSSIGYYEQYF. CDR3 sequence (DNA): TGTGCCAGCAGCTCCATCGGGTACTACGAGCAGTACTTC. The full variable domain, in which reference TRBV7-2 and TRBJ2-7 provide the parts outside the CDR3, is GAGVSQSPSNKVTEKGKDVELRCDPISGHTALYWYRQSLGQGLEFLIYFQGNSAPDKSGLPSDRFSAERTGGSVSTLTIQRTQQEDSAVYLCASSSIGYYEQYFGPGTRLTVT.

The chain recombines TRBV5-1 with TRBJ2-1; 11 positions match TRBD2. The germline CDR1 and CDR2 sequences are SGHRS and YFSETQ. V lost 4 bases and J lost 0; bases outside the gene matches: 3. The CDR3 has 16 amino acids. CDR3 protein: CASSQTSGGSYNEQFF. CDR3 DNA sequence: TGCGCCAGCAGCCAAACTAGCGGGGGCTCCTACAATGAGCAGTTCTTC.

V gene TRBV7-3 combines with J gene TRBJ2-2; 7 bases are shared with TRBD2. Germline values: CDR1 SGHTA, CDR2 FQGTGA. The CDR3 runs 18 residues. Trimming took 3 bases from V and 6 from J; bases not matched to a gene: 16. Written as DNA, the CDR3 is TGTGCCAGCAGCTTGTACCCCCCAGCTAGCGGTCGATCCGGGGAGCTGTTTTTT. Its protein is CASSLYPPASGRSGELFF.

The J gene is TRBJ1-4, the V gene TRBV5-4, with 7 positions matching TRBD1. This CDR3 has 16 amino acids. Losses at the gene ends were 4 bases for V and 2 bases for J; bases not matched to a gene: 8. Germline CDR1 and CDR2: SGHNT and YYREEE (reference sequence). Here the CDR3 DNA reads TGTGCCAGCAGCGCAGACCCAGGGGGTACTAATGAAAAACTGTTTTTT. Translated: CASSADPGGTNEKLFF.

The chain is built from TRBV28 and TRBJ1-1; tentative D call: TRBD1 (5 bases). Deletions cut 2 bases from V and 5 bases from J, with 12 bases between. CDR1 and CDR2 (germline): MDHEN, SYDVKM. The CDR3 covers 14 residues. The CDR3 loop reads CASSLTGGETEAFF. CDR3 DNA: TGTGCCAGCAGTTTAACGGGGGGAGAGACTGAAGCTTTCTTT. The whole variable domain, filled in from reference TRBV28 and TRBJ1-1, reads DVKVTQSSRYLVKRTGEKVFLECVQDMDHENMFWYRQDPGLGLRLIYFSYDVKMKEKGDIPEGYSVSREKKERFSLILESASTNQTSMYLCASSLTGGETEAFFGQGTRLTVV.

The chain combines TRBV7-2 with TRBJ2-7, with TRBD1 matching 8 bases. The CDR3 spans 16 residues. V gave up 3 bases and J gave up 5 bases; unmatched junction bases: 12. Per germline, CDR1 SGHTA and CDR2 FQGNSA. The CDR3 DNA sequence: TGTGCCAGCAGCTTGGACGACAGGGGAGTGTACAACGAGCAGTACTTC. This translates into CASSLDDRGVYNEQYF.

The V call is TRBV4-1, the J call TRBJ2-3, with TRBD2 as a possible D gene (5 bases). CDR3 length: 16 residues. Trimming took 0 bases from V and 1 from J, leaving 11 bases between them. The germline gives CDR1 MGHRA, CDR2 YSYEKL. The CDR3 loop reads CASSQDSAGRTDTQYF. The CDR3 nucleotides read TGCGCCAGCAGCCAAGATTCCGCGGGCCGCACAGATACGCAGTATTTT.

This rearrangement joins TRBV5-6 to TRBJ2-7, with 11 bases identical to TRBD1. The V gene's germline CDR1 is SGHDT and CDR2 YYEEEE. V lost 3 bases to trimming and J lost 4 bases; unmatched junction nucleotides: 9. CDR3 length: 16 amino acids. This CDR3 reads CASSYTNRDRGYEQYF. DNA of the CDR3: TGTGCCAGCAGCTACACCAACCGGGACAGGGGGTACGAGCAGTACTTC. The full variable domain, its missing parts supplied by reference TRBV5-6 and TRBJ2-7, is DAGVTQSPTHLIKTRGQQVTLRCSPKSGHDTVSWYQQALGQGPQFIFQYYEEEERQRGNFPDRFSGHQFPNYSSELNVNALLLGDSALYLCASSYTNRDRGYEQYFGPGTRLTVT.

This chain joins TRBV19 and TRBJ1-5; D gene ambiguous. Germline values: CDR1 LNHDA, CDR2 SQIVND (reference sequence). The V end lost 6 bases, the J end lost 4 bases, and 13 bases lay between the germline ends. This CDR3 is 14 amino acids long. The CDR3 DNA sequence: TGTGCCAGTAGCTCCGGAGGCTGGAATCAGCCCCAGCATTTT. It yields the protein CASSSGGWNQPQHF.

Remarks on this clone: At one end, the junction sequence differs from germline, possibly due to a read error. This chain joins TRBV15 and TRBJ2-7; tentative D call: TRBD2 (7 bases). The germline CDR1 and CDR2 sequences are LNHNV and YYDKDF (reference sequence). CDR3 length equals 13 residues. CDR3 in amino acids: CATSRDGGARPTF. In DNA, the CDR3 is TGTGCCACCAGCAGAGATGGGGGGGCGCGACCCACCTTC.

The rearrangement uses TRBV7-9 and TRBJ1-5; perhaps TRBD1 as D (5 bases). This CDR3 region has 13 residues. V was shortened by 8 bases and J by 4 bases, with 12 bases between the two germline ends. Germline assignment: CDR1 SEHNR and CDR2 FQNEAQ (reference sequence). In nucleotides, the CDR3 is TGTGCCAGCGCGGCAGGGACTAATCAGCCCCAGCATTTT. Its translation: CASAAGTNQPQHF.